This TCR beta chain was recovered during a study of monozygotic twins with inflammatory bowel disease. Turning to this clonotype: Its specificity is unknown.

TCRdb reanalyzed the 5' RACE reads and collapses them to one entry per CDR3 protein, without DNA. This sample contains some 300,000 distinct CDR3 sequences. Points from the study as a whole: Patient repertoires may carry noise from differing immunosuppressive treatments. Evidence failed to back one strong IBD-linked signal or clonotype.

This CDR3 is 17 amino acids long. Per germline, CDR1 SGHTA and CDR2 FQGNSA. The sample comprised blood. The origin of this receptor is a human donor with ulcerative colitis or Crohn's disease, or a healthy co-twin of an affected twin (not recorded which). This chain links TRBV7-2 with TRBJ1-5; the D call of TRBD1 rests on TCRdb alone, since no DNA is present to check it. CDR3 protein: CASSLEGTGLSNQPQHF.